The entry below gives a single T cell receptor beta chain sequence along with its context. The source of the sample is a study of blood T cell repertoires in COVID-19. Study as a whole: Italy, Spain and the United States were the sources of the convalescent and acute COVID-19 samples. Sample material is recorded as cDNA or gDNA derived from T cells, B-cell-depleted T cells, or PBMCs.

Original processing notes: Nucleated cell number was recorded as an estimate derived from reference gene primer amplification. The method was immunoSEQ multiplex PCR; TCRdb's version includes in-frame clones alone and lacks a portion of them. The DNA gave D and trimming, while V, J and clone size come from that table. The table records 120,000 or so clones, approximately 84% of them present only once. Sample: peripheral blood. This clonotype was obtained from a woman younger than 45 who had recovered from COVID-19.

This chain's CDR3 is CASSLGRRTASLEQYF. As DNA, the CDR3 is TGTGCCAGCAGCTTAGGCCGGCGGACAGCCAGCCTGGAGCAGTACTTC. The rearrangement uses TRBV13 and TRBJ2-7, with D maybe TRBD1 (6 bases). The CDR3 totals 16 residues. Germline V gene sequence: CDR1 PRHDT, CDR2 FYEKMQ (reference sequence). Trimming removed 0 bases from V and 7 bases from J, with 19 bases in between.